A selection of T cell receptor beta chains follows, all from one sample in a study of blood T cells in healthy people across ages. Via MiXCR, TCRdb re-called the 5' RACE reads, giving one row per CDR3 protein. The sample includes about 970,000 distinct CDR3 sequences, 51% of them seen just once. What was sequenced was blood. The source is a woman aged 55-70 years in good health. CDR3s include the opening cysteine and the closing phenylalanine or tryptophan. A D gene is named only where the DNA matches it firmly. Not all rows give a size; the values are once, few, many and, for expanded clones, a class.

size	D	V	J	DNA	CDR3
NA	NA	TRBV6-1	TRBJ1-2	TGTGCCAGCAGTGGGGTCAAGGACTCTGGCTACACCTTC	CASSGVKDSGYTF
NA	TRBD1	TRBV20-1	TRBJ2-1	TGCAGTGCTAGCGAGGGGGCCAGCTCCTACAATGAGCAGTTCTTC	CSASEGASSYNEQFF
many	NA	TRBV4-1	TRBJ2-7	TGTGCCAGCAGCCAAGGTCTGGGCTACGAGCAGTACTTC	CASSQGLGYEQYF
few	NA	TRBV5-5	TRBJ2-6	TGTGCCAGCAGCGACAGCTATGGGGCCAACGTCCTGACTTTC	CASSDSYGANVLTF
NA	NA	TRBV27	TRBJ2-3	TGTGCCAGTGGGCCATGGAATACGCAGTATTTT	CASGPWNTQYF
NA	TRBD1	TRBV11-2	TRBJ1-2	TGTGCCAGCAGCCTCGGCCGACAGGGCTATGGCTACACCTTC	CASSLGRQGYGYTF
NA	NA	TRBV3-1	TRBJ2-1	TGTGCCAGCAGCCAAGTTTCCGCGCTGAGCTCCTACAATGAGCAGTTCTTC	CASSQVSALSSYNEQFF
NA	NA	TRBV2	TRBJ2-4	TGTGCCAGCACCGAAAGGCGGGGGCGTTACATTCAGTACTTC	CASTERRGRYIQYF
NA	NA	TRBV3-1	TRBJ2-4	TGTGCCAGCAGCGAGGACGTAGCGGAAAACATTCAGTACTTC	CASSEDVAENIQYF
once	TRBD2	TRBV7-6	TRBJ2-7	TGTGCCAGCAGCTTAAGGCCGACTAGCGGGGTCCTTGAGCAGTACTTC	CASSLRPTSGVLEQYF
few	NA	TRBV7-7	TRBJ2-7	TGTGCCAGCAGCTTTAAAGCGGACCCAGAATACGAGCAGTACTTC	CASSFKADPEYEQYF
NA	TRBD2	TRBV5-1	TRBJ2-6	TGCGCCAGCAGCTTGGGAGGACTAGCTGGGGCCAACGTCCTGACTTTC	CASSLGGLAGANVLTF
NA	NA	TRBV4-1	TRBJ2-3	TGCGCCAGCAGCCAGGGAGGTTCGGGACTTCTCATCGGGGATACGCAGTATTTT	CASSQGGSGLLIGDTQYF
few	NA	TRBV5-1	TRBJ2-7	TGCGCCAGCAGCCCTTACGTGGCTAAAGGATCCTACGAGCAGTACTTC	CASSPYVAKGSYEQYF
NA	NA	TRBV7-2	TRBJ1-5	TGTGCCAGCAGCTTAGAGTCGGCGTTGGGCAATCAGCCCCAGCATTTT	CASSLESALGNQPQHF
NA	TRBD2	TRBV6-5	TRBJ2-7	TGTGCCAGCAGTTACTTAGGGACTAGCGGGAGAAGACCCTACGAGCAGTACTTC	CASSYLGTSGRRPYEQYF
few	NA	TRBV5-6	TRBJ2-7	TGTGCCAGCAGCTTGGAATCCACCTACGAGCAGTACTTC	CASSLESTYEQYF
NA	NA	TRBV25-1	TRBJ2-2	TGTGCCAGCAGTGATACAGTTCTGAACACCGGGGAGCTGTTTTTT	CASSDTVLNTGELFF
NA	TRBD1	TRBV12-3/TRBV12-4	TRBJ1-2	TGTGCCAGCAGTCTTAGACAGGGTTGTGGCTACACCTTC	CASSLRQGCGYTF
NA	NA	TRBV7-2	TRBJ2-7	TGTGCCAGCAGCTACGACTGGAGCGCCTCCTACGAGCAGTACTTC	CASSYDWSASYEQYF
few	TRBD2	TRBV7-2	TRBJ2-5	TGTGCCAGCATCCTGAATGCGGGGGTAGAGACCCAGTACTTC	CASILNAGVETQYF
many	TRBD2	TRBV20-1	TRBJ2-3	TGCAGTGCTAGAGATGCTAGCGGAAGCACAGATACGCAGTATTTT	CSARDASGSTDTQYF
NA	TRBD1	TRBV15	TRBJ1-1	TGTGCCACCAGCTACGGGACAGGGCCGGGTTTCTTT	CATSYGTGPGFF
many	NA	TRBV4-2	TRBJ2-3	TGTGCCAGCAGCCTAGACCAGGTGGATACGCAGTATTTT	CASSLDQVDTQYF
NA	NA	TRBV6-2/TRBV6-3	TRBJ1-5	TGTGCCAGCAGTGTCGCGGGGCAGCCCCAGCATTTT	CASSVAGQPQHF
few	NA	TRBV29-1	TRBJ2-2	TGCAGCGTTGAAGGCGGGCTGAACACCGGGGAGCTGTTTTTT	CSVEGGLNTGELFF
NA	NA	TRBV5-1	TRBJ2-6	TGCGCCAGCAGCCCCCAAGCATCTGGGGCCAACGTCCTGACTTTC	CASSPQASGANVLTF
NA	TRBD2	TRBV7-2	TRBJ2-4	TGTGCCAGCAGCTTAGCGAGCGGGAGAGATGTAAACATTCAGTACTTC	CASSLASGRDVNIQYF
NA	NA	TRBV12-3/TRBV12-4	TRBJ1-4	TGTGCCAGCAGTACTGACTCCGAAAAACTGTTTTTT	CASSTDSEKLFF
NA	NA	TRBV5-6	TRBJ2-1	TGTGCCAGCAGATATAACACCTACTACAATGAGCAGTTCTTC	CASRYNTYYNEQFF
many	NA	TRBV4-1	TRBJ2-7	TGCGCCAGCAGCCAAGAAGCGTTGGGACGTAGCTCCTACGAGCAGTACTTC	CASSQEALGRSSYEQYF
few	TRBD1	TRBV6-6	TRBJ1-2	TGTGCCAGCGTCAACCTACAGGGGGCATATGGCTACACCTTC	CASVNLQGAYGYTF
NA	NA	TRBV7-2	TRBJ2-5	TGTGCCAGCAGCTTAGTTCCGGGAGAAGGAGAGACCCAGTACTTC	CASSLVPGEGETQYF
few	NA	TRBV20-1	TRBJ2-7	TGCAGCCCTAAGGGTAGCGGACAATACGAGCAGTACTTC	CSPKGSGQYEQYF
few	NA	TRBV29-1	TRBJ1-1	TGCAGCGCTGCGACTAGCGGGAGCATGAACACTGAAGCTTTCTTT	CSAATSGSMNTEAFF
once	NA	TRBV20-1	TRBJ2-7	TGCAGTGCTTCTGACAGCCGGACGGTAGAGCAGTACTTC	CSASDSRTVEQYF
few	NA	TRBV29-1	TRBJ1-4	TGCAGCGTTGCAGAGGGAAGTGAAAAACTGTTTTTT	CSVAEGSEKLFF
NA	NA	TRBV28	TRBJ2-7	TGTGCCAGCAAAGATGGTTACGAGCAGTACTTC	CASKDGYEQYF
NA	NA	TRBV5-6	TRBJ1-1	TGTGCCAGCAGCTACAGGTATACTGAAGCTTTCTTT	CASSYRYTEAFF
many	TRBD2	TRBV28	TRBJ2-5	TGTGCCAGCAGTTCACCTTTGGAGACTAGCGTTCAAGAGACCCAGTACTTC	CASSSPLETSVQETQYF
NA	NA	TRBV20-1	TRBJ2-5	TGCAGTGCTATATCGGAGGAGACCCAGTACTTC	CSAISEETQYF
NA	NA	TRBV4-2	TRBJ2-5	TGTGCCAGCAGCCAAGAATTCCTGACGGAGACCCAGTACTTC	CASSQEFLTETQYF
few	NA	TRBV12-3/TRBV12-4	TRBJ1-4	TGTGCCAGCAGTTTCTTTGAAAAACTGTTTTTT	CASSFFEKLFF
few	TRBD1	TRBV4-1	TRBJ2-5	TGCGCCAGCAGCCAAGATCTTTCAGGGGGCTCAGAGACCCAGTACTTC	CASSQDLSGGSETQYF
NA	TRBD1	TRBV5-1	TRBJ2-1	TGCGCCAGCAGCCAAGAATTGGGACAGGGGGCCTATGAGCAGTTCTTC	CASSQELGQGAYEQFF
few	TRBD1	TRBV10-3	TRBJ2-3	TGTGCCATCAGGGCGGGACAGGGGACAGATACGCAGTATTTT	CAIRAGQGTDTQYF
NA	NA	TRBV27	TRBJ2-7	TGTGCCAGCAGTTTCAATAGCGGCTCCTACGAGCAGTACTTC	CASSFNSGSYEQYF
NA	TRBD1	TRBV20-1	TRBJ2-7	TGCAGTGCGGGCGGACAGGGATCCTACGAGCAGTACTTC	CSAGGQGSYEQYF
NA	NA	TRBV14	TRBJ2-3	TGTGCCAGCAGCCCCTTTTTGATCCGCACAGATACGCAGTATTTT	CASSPFLIRTDTQYF
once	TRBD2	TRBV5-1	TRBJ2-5	TGCGCCAGCAGCCCGGGACTAAACAATGAGCAGTACTTC	CASSPGLNNEQYF
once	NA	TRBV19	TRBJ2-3	TGTGCCAGTAGTATGAAGGGGAGGGATACGCAGTATTTT	CASSMKGRDTQYF
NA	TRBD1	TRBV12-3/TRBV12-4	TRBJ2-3	TGTGCCAGCAGGGCTGACAGGGGCAGCACAGATACGCAGTATTTT	CASRADRGSTDTQYF
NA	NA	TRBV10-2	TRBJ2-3	TGCGCCAGCAGTGAGTTTGGCGGGGTCGATACGCAGTATTTT	CASSEFGGVDTQYF
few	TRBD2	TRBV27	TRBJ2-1	TGTGCCAGCAGTTCGCCTAGCGGGAGTTACAATGAGCAGTTCTTC	CASSSPSGSYNEQFF